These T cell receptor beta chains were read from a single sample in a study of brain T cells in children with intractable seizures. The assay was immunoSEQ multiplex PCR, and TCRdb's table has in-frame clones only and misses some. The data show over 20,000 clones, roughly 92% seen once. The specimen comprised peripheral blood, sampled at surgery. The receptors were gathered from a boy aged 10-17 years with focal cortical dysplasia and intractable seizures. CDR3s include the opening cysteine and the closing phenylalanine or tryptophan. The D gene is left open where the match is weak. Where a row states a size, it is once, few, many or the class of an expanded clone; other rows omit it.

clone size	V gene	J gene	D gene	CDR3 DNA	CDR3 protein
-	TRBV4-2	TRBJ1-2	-	TGTGCCAGCAGCCAAGGTACCCAGAACTATGGCTACACCTTC	CASSQGTQNYGYTF
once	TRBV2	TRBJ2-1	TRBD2	TGTGCCAGCAGCCTGACTAGCGGGACCTACAATGAGCAGTTCTTC	CASSLTSGTYNEQFF
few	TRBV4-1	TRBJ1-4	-	TGCGCCAGCAGCCAAAGGGCCCTGGGGGGCTTAGGTGAAAAACTGTTTTTT	CASSQRALGGLGEKLFF
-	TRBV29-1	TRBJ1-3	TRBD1	TGCAGCGTTCTACAGGGGAACACCATATATTTT	CSVLQGNTIYF
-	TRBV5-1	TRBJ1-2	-	TGCGCCAGCAGCTTGACGGGTCCAGGGACGGGTTATGGCTACACCTTC	CASSLTGPGTGYGYTF
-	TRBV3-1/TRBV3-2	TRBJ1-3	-	TGTGCCAGCACCAAGCGGAGTGGAAACACCATATATTTT	CASTKRSGNTIYF
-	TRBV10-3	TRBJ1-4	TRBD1	TGTGCCACTTCGACAGGGCGATATGAAAAACTGTTTTTT	CATSTGRYEKLFF
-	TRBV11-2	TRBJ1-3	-	TGTGCCAGCAGCTTGGCAGGGAATAGGAACACCATATATTTT	CASSLAGNRNTIYF
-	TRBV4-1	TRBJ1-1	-	TGCGCCAGCAGCCAAGACTGGGGGAACACTGAAGCTTTCTTT	CASSQDWGNTEAFF
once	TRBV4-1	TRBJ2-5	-	TGCGCCAGCAGCCCTGTAGGGCCCTTTGCGGAGACCCAGTACTTC	CASSPVGPFAETQYF
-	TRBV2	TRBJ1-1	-	TGTGCCAGCAGCCAGGGGTTGAACACTGAAGCTTTCTTT	CASSQGLNTEAFF
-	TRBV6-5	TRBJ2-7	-	TGTGCCAGCAGCCATGGACAGTTGGGCTACGAGCAGTACTTC	CASSHGQLGYEQYF
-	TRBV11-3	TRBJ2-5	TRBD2	TGTGCCAGCAGCTTAGCCGTATTAGCGGGAGTTAGGGAGACCCAGTACTTC	CASSLAVLAGVRETQYF
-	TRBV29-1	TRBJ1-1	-	TGCAGCGTTGATTTGGGGATGAACACTGAAGCTTTCTTT	CSVDLGMNTEAFF
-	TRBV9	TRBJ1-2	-	TGTGCCAGTGGTGAGGGAAACTATGGCTACACCTTC	CASGEGNYGYTF
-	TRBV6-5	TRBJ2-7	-	TGTGCCAGCAGTCCAAGGAGAGGGTACGAGCAGTACTTC	CASSPRRGYEQYF
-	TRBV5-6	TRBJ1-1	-	TGTGCCAGCAGCTTGGTAAGGGGTGAAGCTTTCTTT	CASSLVRGEAFF
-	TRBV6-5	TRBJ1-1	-	TGTGCCAGCAGGGCGGGACACCCTAATGAAGCTTTCTTT	CASRAGHPNEAFF
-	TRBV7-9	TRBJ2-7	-	TGTGCCAGCAGCCCCCGAACCCCGGGACAAGCCGAGCAGTACTTC	CASSPRTPGQAEQYF
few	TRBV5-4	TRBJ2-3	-	TGTGCCAGCAGCTTTGATCCTGGGCTAGTTGACACAGATACGCAGTATTTT	CASSFDPGLVDTDTQYF
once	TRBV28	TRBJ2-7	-	TGTGCCAGCAGTACTACGGGACCCGGGACACCAAGGGGGGAGCAGTACTTC	CASSTTGPGTPRGEQYF
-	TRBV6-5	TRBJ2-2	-	TGTGCCAGCAGCCTACAGGGCTCGAACACCGGGGAGCTGTTTTTT	CASSLQGSNTGELFF
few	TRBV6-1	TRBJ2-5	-	TGTGCCAGCAGTGAAGCTTCAGGGGGAGGCGAGACCCAGTACTTC	CASSEASGGGETQYF
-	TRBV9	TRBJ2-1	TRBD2	TGTGCCAGCAGCGGGTTAGCGGGGGGGCTCTCCTACAATGAGCAGTTCTTC	CASSGLAGGLSYNEQFF
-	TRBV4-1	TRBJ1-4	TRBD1	TGCGCCAGCAGCGAGCCCCTCAGGGGGCGATATGAAAAACTGTTTTTT	CASSEPLRGRYEKLFF
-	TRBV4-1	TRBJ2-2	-	TGCGCCAGCAGCTCCCCAGGGAAGACCGGGGAGCTGTTTTTT	CASSSPGKTGELFF
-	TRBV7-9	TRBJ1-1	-	TGTGCCAGCAGCCCCGTCGAGGAGGAGGACACTGAAGCTTTCTTT	CASSPVEEEDTEAFF
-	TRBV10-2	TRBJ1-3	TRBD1	TGCGCCAGCAGTGAGTCGTGGACAGGGACTGGAAACACCATATATTTT	CASSESWTGTGNTIYF
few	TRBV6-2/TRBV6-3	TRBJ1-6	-	TGTGCCAGCAGTTACTTGACGGTTACTTCACCCCTCCACTTT	CASSYLTVTSPLHF
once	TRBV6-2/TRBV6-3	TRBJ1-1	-	TGTGCCAGCAGTTACCCCCCGGGGGGCGGGAACACTGAAGCTTTCTTT	CASSYPPGGGNTEAFF
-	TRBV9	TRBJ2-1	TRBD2	TGTGCCAGCAGCTCACTAGCGGGGGTGTTCTCCTACAATGAGCAGTTCTTC	CASSSLAGVFSYNEQFF
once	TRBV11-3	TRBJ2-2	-	TGTGCCAGCAGCGTAGACTTCCCCGGGGAGCTGTTTTTT	CASSVDFPGELFF
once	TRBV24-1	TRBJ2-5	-	TGTGCCACCAGTGATAGGGGGACGCGGGAGACCCAGTACTTC	CATSDRGTRETQYF
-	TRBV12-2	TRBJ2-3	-	TGTGCAAGTCGCTTAGCCCCACCCCCTAGCGGGGGAATACACAGGGGTACGCAGTATTTT	CASRLAPPPSGGIHRGTQYF
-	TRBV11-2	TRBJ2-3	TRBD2	TGTGCCAGCAGCTATGAAGCGGGAGGGACTTCAGATACGCAGTATTTT	CASSYEAGGTSDTQYF
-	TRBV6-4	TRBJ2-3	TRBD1	TGTGCCAGCAGTGGGGACAGGAGCACAGATACGCAGTATTTT	CASSGDRSTDTQYF